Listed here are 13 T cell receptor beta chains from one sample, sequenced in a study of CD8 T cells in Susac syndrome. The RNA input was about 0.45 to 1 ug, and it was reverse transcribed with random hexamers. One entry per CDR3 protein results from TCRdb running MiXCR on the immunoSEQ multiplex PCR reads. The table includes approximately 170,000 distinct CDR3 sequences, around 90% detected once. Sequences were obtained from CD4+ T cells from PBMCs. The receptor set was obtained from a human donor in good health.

In DNA, the CDR3 is TGCAGCGTCGGGACAGGGATCTACGAGCAGTACTTC. As protein: CSVGTGIYEQYF. This sequence joins TRBV29-1 and TRBJ2-7; 9 nucleotides agree with TRBD1. This CDR3 region has 12 residues. Germline CDR1 reads SQVTM; CDR2 reads ANQGSEA. Trimming at V came to 6 bases and at J to 3 bases, leaving 3 bases not matched to a gene.

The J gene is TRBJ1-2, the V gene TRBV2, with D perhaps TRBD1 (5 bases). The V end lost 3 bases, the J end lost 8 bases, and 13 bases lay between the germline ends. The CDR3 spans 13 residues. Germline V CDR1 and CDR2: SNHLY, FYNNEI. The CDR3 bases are TGTGCCAGCAGTGATTTTGGGGCACCCGGCTACACCTTC. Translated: CASSDFGAPGYTF.

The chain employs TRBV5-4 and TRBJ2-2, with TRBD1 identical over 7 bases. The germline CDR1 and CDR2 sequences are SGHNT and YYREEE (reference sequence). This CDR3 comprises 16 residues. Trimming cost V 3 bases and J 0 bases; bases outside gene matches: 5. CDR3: CASSWATGPNTGELFF. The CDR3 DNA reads TGTGCCAGCAGCTGGGCGACAGGGCCGAACACCGGGGAGCTGTTTTTT.

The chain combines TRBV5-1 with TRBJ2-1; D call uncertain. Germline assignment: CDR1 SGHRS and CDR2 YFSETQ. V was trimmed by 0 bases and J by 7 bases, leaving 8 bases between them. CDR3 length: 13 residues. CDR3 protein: CASSLAEENEQFF. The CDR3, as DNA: TGCGCCAGCAGCTTGGCCGAGGAGAATGAGCAGTTCTTC.

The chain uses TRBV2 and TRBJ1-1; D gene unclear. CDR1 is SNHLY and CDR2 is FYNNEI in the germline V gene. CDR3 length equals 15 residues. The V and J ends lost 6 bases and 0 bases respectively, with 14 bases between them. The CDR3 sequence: CASRARGAMNTEAFF. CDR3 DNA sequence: TGTGCCAGCAGGGCGCGAGGAGCCATGAACACTGAAGCTTTCTTT.

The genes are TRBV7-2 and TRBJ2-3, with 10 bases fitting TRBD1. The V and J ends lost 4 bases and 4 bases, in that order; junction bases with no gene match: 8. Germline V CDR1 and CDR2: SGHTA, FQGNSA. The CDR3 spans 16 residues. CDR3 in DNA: TGTGCCAGCAGCTCGGAGTGGGGGACAGGGGCAGATACGCAGTATTTT. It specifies CASSSEWGTGADTQYF.

The CDR3, as DNA: TGTGCCAGCAGTTACTCGAAGGGGAGAGGGAACTACGAGCAGTACTTC. Translating gives CASSYSKGRGNYEQYF. The chain couples TRBV6-5 to TRBJ2-7, with D perhaps given as TRBD1 or TRBD2 (5 bases each). CDR1 is MNHEY, CDR2 SVGAGI, per germline. This CDR3 spans 16 amino acids. Trimming removed 0 bases from V and 3 bases from J, with 15 bases in between.

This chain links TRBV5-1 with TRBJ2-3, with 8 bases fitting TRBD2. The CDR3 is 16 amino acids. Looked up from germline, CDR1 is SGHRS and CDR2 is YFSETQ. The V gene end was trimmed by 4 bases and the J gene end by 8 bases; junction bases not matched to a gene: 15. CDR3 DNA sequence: TGCGCCAGCAGCCCGGGGACTAGTATGAGCGTGGGTACGCAGTATTTT. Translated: CASSPGTSMSVGTQYF.

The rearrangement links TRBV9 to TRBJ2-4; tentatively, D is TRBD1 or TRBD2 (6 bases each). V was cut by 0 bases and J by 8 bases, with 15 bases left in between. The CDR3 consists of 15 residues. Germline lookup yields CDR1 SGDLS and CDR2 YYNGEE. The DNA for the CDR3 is TGTGCCAGCAGCGTAGGCGGCCGGGGGCAGCACATTCAGTACTTC. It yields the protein CASSVGGRGQHIQYF. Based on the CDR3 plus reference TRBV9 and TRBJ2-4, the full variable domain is DSGVTQTPKHLITATGQRVTLRCSPRSGDLSVYWYQQSLDQGLQFLIQYYNGEERAKGNILERFSAQQFPDLHSELNLSSLELGDSALYFCASSVGGRGQHIQYFGAGTRLSVL.

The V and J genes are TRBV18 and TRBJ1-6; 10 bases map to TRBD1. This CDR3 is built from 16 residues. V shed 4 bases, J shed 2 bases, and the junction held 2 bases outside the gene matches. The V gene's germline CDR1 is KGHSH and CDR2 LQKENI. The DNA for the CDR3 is TGTGCCAGCTCACACGGGACAGGGGCCTATAATTCACCCCTCCACTTT. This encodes CASSHGTGAYNSPLHF.

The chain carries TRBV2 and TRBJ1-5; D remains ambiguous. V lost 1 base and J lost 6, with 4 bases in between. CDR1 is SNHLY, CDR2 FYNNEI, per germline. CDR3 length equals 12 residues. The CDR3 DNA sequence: TGTGCCAGCAGTGAAGGGGCTCAGCCCCAGCATTTT. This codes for CASSEGAQPQHF.

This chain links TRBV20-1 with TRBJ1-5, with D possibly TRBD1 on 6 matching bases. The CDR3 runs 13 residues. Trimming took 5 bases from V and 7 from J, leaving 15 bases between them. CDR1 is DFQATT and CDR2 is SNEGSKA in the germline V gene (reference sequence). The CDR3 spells CSADSTGGQPQHF. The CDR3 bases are TGCAGTGCTGACTCGACAGGCGGCCAGCCCCAGCATTTT.

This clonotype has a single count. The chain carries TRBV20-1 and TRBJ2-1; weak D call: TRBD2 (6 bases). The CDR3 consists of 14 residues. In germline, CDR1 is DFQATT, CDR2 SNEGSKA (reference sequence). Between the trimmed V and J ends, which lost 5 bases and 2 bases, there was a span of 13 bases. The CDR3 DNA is TGCAGTGCTCCTAGCGTATGGCCCTACAATGAGCAGTTCTTC. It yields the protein CSAPSVWPYNEQFF.